These 18 T cell receptor beta chains came from one sample sequenced in a study of radiation and T cells in renal cell carcinoma. Assay used: immunoSEQ multiplex PCR; TCRdb lists only in-frame clones, some missing. The sample includes roughly 130,000 clones, about 88% of them seen just once. As for time point: baseline pretreatment blood. Documented treatment: 15 Gy SBRT to primary tumor, nephrectomy 4 weeks later. Sequences were derived from blood, sampled from a patient whose treatment included radiotherapy and nephrectomy. Every receptor here comes from a woman aged 50 to 65 with renal cell carcinoma.

This sequence joins TRBV6-6 and TRBJ2-1; 11 bases are shared with TRBD1. J gave up 8 bases and V 6 bases, and 9 bases lay outside the gene matches. This CDR3 region has 15 residues. The germline V gene has CDR1 MNHNY and CDR2 SVGAGI (reference sequence). This chain's CDR3 is CASSRRDRGSDEQFF. CDR3 sequence (DNA): TGTGCCAGCAGCAGGAGGGACAGGGGGTCTGATGAGCAGTTCTTC.

J is TRBJ1-5 and V is TRBV4-2; D is uncertain. V lost 0 bases and J 3 bases, leaving 9 bases between the germline ends. Germline V gene sequence: CDR1 LGHNA, CDR2 YNFKEQ. The CDR3 contains 15 residues. This CDR3 reads CASSQESRPNQPQHF. In DNA form, the CDR3 reads TGTGCCAGCAGCCAAGAGTCTCGACCCAATCAGCCCCAGCATTTT.

The chain combines TRBV10-1 with TRBJ2-3, with D possibly TRBD2 on 7 matching bases. Germline V gives CDR1 WNHNN, CDR2 SYGVQD (reference sequence). The V and J ends lost 2 bases and 5 bases respectively, with 11 bases between them. The CDR3 contains 14 residues. The CDR3 DNA follows: TGCGCCAGCAGTGAGCGGGGGGCTGGAGATACGCAGTATTTT. It translates to CASSERGAGDTQYF.

The chain has TRBV25-1 and TRBJ2-7; 7 bases map to TRBD2. The trim removed 4 bases at V and 3 bases at J, leaving 9 bases unmatched. Germline V CDR1 and CDR2: MGHDK, SYGVNS. This CDR3 spans 15 amino acids. DNA of the CDR3: TGTGCCAGCAGTGCAGCGGGAACTGGACTCTACGAGCAGTACTTC. This translates into CASSAAGTGLYEQYF.

This clone was recorded only once. The chain has TRBV4-3 and TRBJ1-2, with 8 bases that match TRBD1. The germline V gene encodes CDR1 LGHNA and CDR2 YSLEER. V was clipped by 0 bases and J by 4 bases; unmatched bases: 7. This CDR3 comprises 16 residues. This chain's CDR3 is CASSQEYGTGGYGYTF. In nucleotides, the CDR3 is TGCGCCAGCAGCCAAGAGTATGGTACAGGGGGCTATGGCTACACCTTC.

The gene calls are TRBV9 and TRBJ2-3; 7 nucleotides align to TRBD2. In germline, CDR1 is SGDLS, CDR2 YYNGEE. Trimming took 2 bases from V and 1 from J; bases not matched to a gene: 10. The CDR3 runs 17 residues. The CDR3 bases are TGTGCCAGCAGCGTTGCTCCGAAAAGCGGGGGCACAGATACGCAGTATTTT. Translating it yields CASSVAPKSGGTDTQYF.

The chain employs TRBV10-3 and TRBJ1-4; no definite D call. Germline CDR1 is ENHRY and CDR2 is SYGVKD. This CDR3 has 15 amino acids. Trimming took 5 bases from V and 7 from J, leaving 17 bases between them. The chain's CDR3 is CAISLGGDGSEKLFF. The CDR3 nucleotides read TGTGCCATCAGTCTGGGAGGCGACGGGTCTGAAAAACTGTTTTTT.

CDR3 sequence: CATAGQSLDTIYF. Written as DNA, the CDR3 is TGTGCCACCGCAGGACAGAGTTTGGACACCATATATTTT. The chain uses TRBV19 and TRBJ1-3, with D perhaps TRBD1 (6 bases). V lost 10 bases to trimming and J lost 8 bases, with 18 bases between them. The germline V gene encodes CDR1 LNHDA and CDR2 SQIVND (reference sequence). The CDR3 is made up of 13 amino acids.

The chain uses TRBV6-4 and TRBJ2-2, with 10 bases identical to TRBD1. The germline V gene encodes CDR1 MRHNA and CDR2 SNTAGT. CDR3 length equals 17 residues. The ends lost 4 bases at V and 6 bases at J; junction bases unmatched: 11. The CDR3, as DNA: TGTGCCAGCAGTGTCGGGCTTCCGGGACAGGGGTCCGGGGAGCTGTTTTTT. This sequence encodes CASSVGLPGQGSGELFF.

The chain uses TRBV7-2 and TRBJ1-6; tentative D call: TRBD1 (6 bases). The CDR3 is made up of 15 amino acids. Germline lookup yields CDR1 SGHTA and CDR2 FQGNSA. V dropped 5 bases and J dropped 7 bases, with 15 bases sitting between them. The CDR3 DNA follows: TGTGCCAGCAGCCCCCCGGGGGCGAGGAATTCACCCCTCCACTTT. This gives the protein CASSPPGARNSPLHF.

The chain is built from TRBV2 and TRBJ1-5; D is unclear. V lost 3 bases to trimming and J lost 0 bases, with 9 bases between them. The germline gives CDR1 SNHLY, CDR2 FYNNEI. The CDR3 consists of 15 residues. DNA of the CDR3: TGTGCCAGCAGTGAGGAGGGTCATAGCAATCAGCCCCAGCATTTT. This encodes CASSEEGHSNQPQHF.

This chain connects TRBV11-2 to TRBJ1-2; 8 bases are shared with TRBD1. The V gene end was trimmed by 1 base and the J gene end by 4 bases; junction bases not matched to a gene: 5. The CDR3 is 15 residues long. In germline, CDR1 is SGHAT, CDR2 FQNNGV. For the CDR3, the DNA is TGTGCCAGCAGCTTAGTTCCGACAGGGGTCTATGGCTACACCTTC. Amino acids: CASSLVPTGVYGYTF.

This chain joins TRBV5-4 and TRBJ2-7; D gene uncertain. V was trimmed by 0 bases and J by 1 base, leaving 5 bases between them. CDR3 length: 13 residues. The germline V gene encodes CDR1 SGHNT and CDR2 YYREEE (reference sequence). The CDR3 loop reads CASSLEGSYEQYF. The CDR3 bases are TGTGCCAGCAGCTTGGAAGGGTCCTACGAGCAGTACTTC. Together with reference TRBV5-4 and TRBJ2-7, the CDR3 gives the full variable domain: ETGVTQSPTHLIKTRGQQVTLRCSSQSGHNTVSWYQQALGQGPQFIFQYYREEENGRGNFPPRFSGLQFPNYSSELNVNALELDDSALYLCASSLEGSYEQYFGPGTRLTVT.

V and J are TRBV6-1 and TRBJ2-2; 7 bases match TRBD1. Losses at the gene ends were 6 bases for V and 6 bases for J; bases not matched to a gene: 7. Per the germline V gene, CDR1 is MNHNS and CDR2 is SASEGT. This CDR3 has 14 amino acids. The CDR3 nucleotides are TGTGCCAGCAGAGGGACAGATCGATCCGGGGAGCTGTTTTTT. This encodes CASRGTDRSGELFF.

J is TRBJ2-7 and V is TRBV25-1; 7 nucleotides line up with TRBD1. This CDR3 spans 16 amino acids. CDR1 is MGHDK and CDR2 is SYGVNS in the germline V gene. J gave up 3 bases and V 4 bases, and 12 bases lay outside the gene matches. DNA of the CDR3: TGTGCCAGCAGTGTTCAACCGGGACAGAGTGTCTACGAGCAGTACTTC. This sequence encodes CASSVQPGQSVYEQYF.

This sequence joins TRBV14 and TRBJ1-1; D remains unclear. CDR3 size: 16 residues. Per the germline V gene, CDR1 is SGHDN and CDR2 is FVKESK. Deletions cut 3 bases from V and 1 base from J, with 15 bases between. The CDR3 DNA is TGTGCCAGCAGCCATATGGGTTGGGCAGGGAACACTGAAGCTTTCTTT. Translation gives CASSHMGWAGNTEAFF.

The chain recombines TRBV10-3 with TRBJ1-2; D uncertain. Per germline, CDR1 ENHRY and CDR2 SYGVKD. The ends were cut back, 3 bases at V and 5 bases at J, with 7 bases in the middle. The CDR3 is 12 amino acids. The CDR3 sequence: CAISESGYGYTF. For the CDR3, the DNA is TGTGCCATCAGTGAATCCGGGTATGGCTACACCTTC.

This chain links TRBV5-1 with TRBJ2-7; 7 nucleotides align to TRBD1. Germline values: CDR1 SGHRS, CDR2 YFSETQ. V was pared by 4 bases and J by 7 bases, with 11 bases of the junction left unmatched. The CDR3 spans 14 residues. CDR3 sequence reads: CASSRRQGGTEQYF. CDR3 DNA sequence: TGCGCCAGCAGCCGAAGACAGGGTGGCACGGAGCAGTACTTC.